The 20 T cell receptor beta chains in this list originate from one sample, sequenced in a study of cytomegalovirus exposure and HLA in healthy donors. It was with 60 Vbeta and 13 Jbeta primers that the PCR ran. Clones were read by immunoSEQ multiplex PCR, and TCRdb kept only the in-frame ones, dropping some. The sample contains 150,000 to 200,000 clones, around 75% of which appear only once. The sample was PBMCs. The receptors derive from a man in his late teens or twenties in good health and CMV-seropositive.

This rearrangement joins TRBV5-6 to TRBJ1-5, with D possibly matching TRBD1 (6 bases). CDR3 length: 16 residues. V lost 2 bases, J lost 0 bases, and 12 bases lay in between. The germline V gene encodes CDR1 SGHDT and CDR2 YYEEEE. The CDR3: CASSFGLGASNQPQHF. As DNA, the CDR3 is TGTGCCAGCAGCTTCGGCCTGGGGGCTAGCAATCAGCCCCAGCATTTT.

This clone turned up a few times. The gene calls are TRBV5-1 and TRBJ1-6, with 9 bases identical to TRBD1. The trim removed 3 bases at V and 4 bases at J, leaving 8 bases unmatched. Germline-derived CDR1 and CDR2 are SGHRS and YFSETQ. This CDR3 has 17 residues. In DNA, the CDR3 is TGCGCCAGCAGCTCCTCACAGGGGGCGAGTTATAATTCACCCCTCCACTTT. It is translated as CASSSSQGASYNSPLHF.

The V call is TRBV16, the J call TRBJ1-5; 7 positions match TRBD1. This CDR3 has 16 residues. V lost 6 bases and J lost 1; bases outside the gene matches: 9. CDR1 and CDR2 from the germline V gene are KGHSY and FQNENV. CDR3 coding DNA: TGTGCCAGCAGTTACTCAGGGACAGCCAGCAATCAGCCCCAGCATTTT. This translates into CASSYSGTASNQPQHF.

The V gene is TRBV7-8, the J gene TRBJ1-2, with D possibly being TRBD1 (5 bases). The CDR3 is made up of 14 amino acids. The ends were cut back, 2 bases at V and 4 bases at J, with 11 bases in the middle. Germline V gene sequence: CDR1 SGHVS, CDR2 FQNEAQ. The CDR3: CASSLHRQSYGYTF. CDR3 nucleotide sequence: TGTGCCAGCAGCTTACACAGGCAGTCCTATGGCTACACCTTC.

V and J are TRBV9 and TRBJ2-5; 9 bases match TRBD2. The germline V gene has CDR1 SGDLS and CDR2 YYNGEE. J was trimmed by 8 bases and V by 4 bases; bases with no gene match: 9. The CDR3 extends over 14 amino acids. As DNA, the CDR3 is TGTGCCAGCAGCTTAAGTCCTAGCGGGGTCACCCAGTACTTC. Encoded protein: CASSLSPSGVTQYF. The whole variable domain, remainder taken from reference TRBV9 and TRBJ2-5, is DSGVTQTPKHLITATGQRVTLRCSPRSGDLSVYWYQQSLDQGLQFLIQYYNGEERAKGNILERFSAQQFPDLHSELNLSSLELGDSALYFCASSLSPSGVTQYFGPGTRLLVL.

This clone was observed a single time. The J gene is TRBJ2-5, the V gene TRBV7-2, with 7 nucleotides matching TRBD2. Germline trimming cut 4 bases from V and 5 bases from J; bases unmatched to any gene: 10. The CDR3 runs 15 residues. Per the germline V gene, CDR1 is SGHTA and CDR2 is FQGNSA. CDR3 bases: TGTGCCAGCAGCTCACATTTACGGGGGGACGAGACCCAGTACTTC. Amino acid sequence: CASSSHLRGDETQYF.

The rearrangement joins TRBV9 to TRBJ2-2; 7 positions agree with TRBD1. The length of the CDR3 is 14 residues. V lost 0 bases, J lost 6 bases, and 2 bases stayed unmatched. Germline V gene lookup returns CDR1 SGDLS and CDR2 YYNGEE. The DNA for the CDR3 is TGTGCCAGCAGCGTAGGACAGGGCCCCGGGGAGCTGTTTTTT. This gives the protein CASSVGQGPGELFF.

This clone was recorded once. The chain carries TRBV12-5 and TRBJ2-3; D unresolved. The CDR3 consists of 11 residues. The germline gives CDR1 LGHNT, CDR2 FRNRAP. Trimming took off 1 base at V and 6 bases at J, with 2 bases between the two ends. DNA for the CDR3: TGTGCTAGTGGTTTGGCGGATACGCAGTATTTT. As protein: CASGLADTQYF.

The CDR3 DNA is TGTGCCAGCAGCGGGAGACAGTACCAAGAGACCCAGTACTTC. It yields the protein CASSGRQYQETQYF. V is TRBV6-5 and J is TRBJ2-5; perhaps TRBD2 as D (6 bases). The CDR3 runs to 14 residues. The V end was cut by 6 bases, the J end by 0 bases, with 11 bases between. Germline V CDR1 and CDR2: MNHEY, SVGAGI.

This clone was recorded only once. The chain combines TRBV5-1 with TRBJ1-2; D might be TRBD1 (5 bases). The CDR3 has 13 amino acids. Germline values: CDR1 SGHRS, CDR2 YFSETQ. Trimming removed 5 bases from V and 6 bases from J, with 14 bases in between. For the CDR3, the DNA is TGCGCCAGCAGGCCAATCGGGGGTAATGGCTACACCTTC. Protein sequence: CASRPIGGNGYTF.

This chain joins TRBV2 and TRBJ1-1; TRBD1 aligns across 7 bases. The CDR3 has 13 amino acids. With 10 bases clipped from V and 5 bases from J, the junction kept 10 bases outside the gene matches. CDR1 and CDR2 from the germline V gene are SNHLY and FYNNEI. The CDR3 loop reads CAKDRERRTEAFF. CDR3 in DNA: TGTGCCAAAGACAGGGAGAGGAGGACTGAAGCTTTCTTT.

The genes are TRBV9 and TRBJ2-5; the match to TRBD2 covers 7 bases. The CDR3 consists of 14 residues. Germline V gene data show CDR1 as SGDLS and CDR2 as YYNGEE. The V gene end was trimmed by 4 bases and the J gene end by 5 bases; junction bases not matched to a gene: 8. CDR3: CASSPTSDWETQYF. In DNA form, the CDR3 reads TGTGCCAGCAGCCCAACTAGCGACTGGGAGACCCAGTACTTC.

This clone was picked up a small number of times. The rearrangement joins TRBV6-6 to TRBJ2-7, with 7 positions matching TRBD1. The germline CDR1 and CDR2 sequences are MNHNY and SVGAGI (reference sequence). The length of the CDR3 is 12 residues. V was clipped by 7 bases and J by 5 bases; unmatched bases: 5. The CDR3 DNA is TGTGCCAGCAATAAGGGGACAGACGAGCAGTACGTC. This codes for CASNKGTDEQYV.

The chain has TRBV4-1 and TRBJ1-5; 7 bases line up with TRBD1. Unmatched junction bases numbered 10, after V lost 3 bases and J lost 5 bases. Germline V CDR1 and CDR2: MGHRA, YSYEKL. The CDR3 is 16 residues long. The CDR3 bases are TGCGCCAGCAGCCATACTACAGGGGTAGGGGATCAGCCCCAGCATTTT. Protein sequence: CASSHTTGVGDQPQHF.

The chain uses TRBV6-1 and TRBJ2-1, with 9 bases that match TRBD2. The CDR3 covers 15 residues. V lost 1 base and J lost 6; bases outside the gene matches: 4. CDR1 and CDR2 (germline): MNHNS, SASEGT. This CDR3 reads CASSEEAGGANEQFF. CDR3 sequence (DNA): TGTGCCAGCAGTGAAGAAGCGGGAGGCGCCAATGAGCAGTTCTTC.

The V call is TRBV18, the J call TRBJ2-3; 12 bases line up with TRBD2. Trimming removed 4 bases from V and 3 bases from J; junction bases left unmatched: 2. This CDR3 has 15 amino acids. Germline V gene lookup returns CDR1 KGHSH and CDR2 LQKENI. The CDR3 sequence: CASSRTSGVTDTQYF. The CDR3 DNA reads TGTGCCAGCTCACGGACTAGCGGGGTAACAGATACGCAGTATTTT.

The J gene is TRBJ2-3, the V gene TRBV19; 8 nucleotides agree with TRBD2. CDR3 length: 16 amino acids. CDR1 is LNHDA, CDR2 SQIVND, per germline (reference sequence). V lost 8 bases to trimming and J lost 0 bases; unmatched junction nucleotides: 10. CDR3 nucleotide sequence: TGTGCCAGTCACGGGGGGGGCCACCCTAGCACAGATACGCAGTATTTT. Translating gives CASHGGGHPSTDTQYF.

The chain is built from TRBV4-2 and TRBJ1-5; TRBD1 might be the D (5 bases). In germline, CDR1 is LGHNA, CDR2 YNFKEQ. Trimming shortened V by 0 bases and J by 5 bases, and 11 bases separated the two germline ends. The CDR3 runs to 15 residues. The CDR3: CASSQEVRGYQPQHF. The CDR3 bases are TGTGCCAGCAGCCAAGAGGTCCGGGGGTATCAGCCCCAGCATTTT.

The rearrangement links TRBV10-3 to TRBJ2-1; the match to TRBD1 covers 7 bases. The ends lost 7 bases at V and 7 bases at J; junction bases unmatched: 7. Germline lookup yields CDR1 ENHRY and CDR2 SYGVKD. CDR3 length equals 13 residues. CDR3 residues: CAITRDSENEQFF. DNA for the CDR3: TGTGCCATCACAAGGGACAGCGAGAATGAGCAGTTCTTC.

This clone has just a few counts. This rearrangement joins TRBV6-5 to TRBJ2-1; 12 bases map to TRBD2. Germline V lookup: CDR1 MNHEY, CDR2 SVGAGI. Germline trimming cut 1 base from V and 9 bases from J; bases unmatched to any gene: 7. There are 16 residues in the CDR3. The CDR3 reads CASSYFSSGRAIEQFF. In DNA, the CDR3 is TGTGCCAGCAGTTACTTCTCTAGCGGGAGGGCGATTGAGCAGTTCTTC.